The present T cell receptor (beta chain) was sequenced within a study of shared clonotypes between healthy human individuals. Germline CDR1 is SGHVS and CDR2 is FQNEAQ. The CDR3 totals 17 residues. Trimming removed 2 bases from V and 1 base from J, with 17 bases in between. Splitting of each subset's genomic DNA was done evenly across several immunoSEQ plates. Assay used: immunoSEQ multiplex PCR; TCRdb lists only in-frame clones, some missing. This sample carries some 630,000 clones, approximately 96% of them seen once, and the ten largest clones take approximately 0.12%. CD45RO negativity and positive selection for CCR7 defined naive CD8 cells, a population that excluded terminally differentiated effector memory CD45RA+ cells.

V and J are TRBV7-8 and TRBJ2-5; D is unresolved. The receptor was derived from a woman in her 30s in good health. Sequenced sample: naive CD8+ T cells sorted from blood. The DNA for the CDR3 is TGTGCCAGCAGCTTACTTCCCCCTAGGACGAGCCAAGAGACCCAGTACTTC. Amino acids: CASSLLPPRTSQETQYF.